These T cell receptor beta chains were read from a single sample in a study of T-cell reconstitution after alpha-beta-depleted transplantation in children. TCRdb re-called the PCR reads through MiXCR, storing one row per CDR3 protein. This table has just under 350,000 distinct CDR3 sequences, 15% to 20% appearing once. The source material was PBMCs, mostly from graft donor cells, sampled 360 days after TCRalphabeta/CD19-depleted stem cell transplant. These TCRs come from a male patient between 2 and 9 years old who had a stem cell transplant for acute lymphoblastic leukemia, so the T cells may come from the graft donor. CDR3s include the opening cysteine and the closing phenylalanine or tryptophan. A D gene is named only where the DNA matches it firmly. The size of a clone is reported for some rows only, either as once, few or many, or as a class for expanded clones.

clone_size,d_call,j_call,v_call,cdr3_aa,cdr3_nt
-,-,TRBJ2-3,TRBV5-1,CASSLARRGSTDTQYF,TGCGCCAGCAGCTTGGCCAGGAGGGGGAGCACAGATACGCAGTATTTT
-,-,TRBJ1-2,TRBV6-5,CASSYTELDGYTF,TGTGCCAGCAGTTACACAGAGTTGGATGGCTACACCTTC
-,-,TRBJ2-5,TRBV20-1,CSARERSARWETQYF,TGCAGTGCTAGAGAAAGAAGTGCCAGGTGGGAGACCCAGTACTTC
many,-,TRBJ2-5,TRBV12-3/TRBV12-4,CASSFNQETQYF,TGTGCCAGCAGTTTTAACCAAGAGACCCAGTACTTC
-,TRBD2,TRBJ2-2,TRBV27,CASSITSVPTGELFF,TGTGCCAGTAGTATCACTAGCGTCCCCACCGGGGAGCTGTTTTTT
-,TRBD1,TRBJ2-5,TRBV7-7,CASSLLGQGQETQYF,TGTGCTAGCAGCTTACTGGGACAGGGCCAAGAGACCCAGTACTTC
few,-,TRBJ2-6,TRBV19,CASSRPHSGANVLTF,TGTGCCAGTAGTAGACCCCACTCTGGGGCCAACGTCCTGACTTTC
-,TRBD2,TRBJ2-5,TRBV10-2,CASRELAGSLKTQYF,TGCGCCAGCAGGGAACTAGCGGGATCGTTAAAGACCCAGTACTTC
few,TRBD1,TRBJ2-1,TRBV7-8,CASSDPGQGAQFF,TGTGCCAGCAGCGATCCGGGACAGGGGGCCCAGTTCTTC
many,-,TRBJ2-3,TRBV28,CASSLRGEALLRDTQYF,TGTGCCAGCAGTTTAAGGGGGGAGGCTCTCCTTAGGGATACGCAGTATTTT
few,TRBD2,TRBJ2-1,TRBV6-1,CASSSGLAATNEQFF,TGTGCCAGCAGCTCCGGACTAGCGGCCACCAATGAGCAGTTCTTC
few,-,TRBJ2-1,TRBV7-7,CASSLSQGLANEQFF,TGTGCTAGCAGCTTGTCGCAGGGGTTAGCCAATGAGCAGTTCTTC
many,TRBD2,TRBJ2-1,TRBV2,CASRGLAGLNEQFF,TGTGCCAGCAGGGGACTAGCGGGGCTCAATGAGCAGTTCTTC
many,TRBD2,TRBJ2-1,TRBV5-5,CASSSGLAGVEEQFF,TGTGCCAGCAGCTCGGGACTAGCGGGAGTAGAGGAGCAGTTCTTC
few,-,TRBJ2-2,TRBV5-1,CASSLDLLGAGELFF,TGCGCCAGCAGCTTGGACCTCTTAGGCGCCGGGGAGCTGTTTTTT
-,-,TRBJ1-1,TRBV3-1,CASSPLPGPNTEAFF,TGTGCCAGCAGCCCGTTACCCGGGCCAAACACTGAAGCTTTCTTT
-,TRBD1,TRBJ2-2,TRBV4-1,CASSQLQGLRGTGELFF,TGCGCCAGCAGCCAACTACAGGGGTTACGTGGCACCGGGGAGCTGTTTTTT
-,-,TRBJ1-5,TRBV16,CASSPRAGAGNQPQHF,TGTGCCAGCAGCCCGAGGGCAGGGGCCGGCAATCAGCCCCAGCATTTT
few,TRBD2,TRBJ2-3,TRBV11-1,CASSLFMLKLAGAADTQYF,TGTGCCAGCAGCTTGTTTATGCTTAAACTAGCGGGAGCAGCAGATACGCAGTATTTT
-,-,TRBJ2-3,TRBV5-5,CASSSQFTDTQYF,TGTGCCAGCAGCTCGCAGTTCACAGATACGCAGTATTTT
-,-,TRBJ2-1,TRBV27,CASSLGAGLYNEQFF,TGTGCCAGCAGTTTAGGAGCGGGCCTTTACAATGAGCAGTTCTTC
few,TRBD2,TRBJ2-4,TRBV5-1,CASSLGTSGRAQNIQYF,TGCGCCAGCAGCTTGGGTACTAGCGGGAGGGCCCAAAACATTCAGTACTTC
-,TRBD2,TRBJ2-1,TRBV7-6,CASSLSSSGRAWTYNEQFF,TGTGCCAGCAGCTTATCTTCTAGCGGGAGGGCCTGGACCTACAATGAGCAGTTCTTC
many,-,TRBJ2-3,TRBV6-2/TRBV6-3,CASSYSAGLFRLGATDTQYF,TGTGCCAGCAGTTACTCTGCGGGGCTGTTCCGCTTAGGGGCCACAGATACGCAGTATTTT
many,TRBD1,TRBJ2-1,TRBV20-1,CSATTGGPNEQFF,TGCAGTGCTACCACAGGGGGCCCAAATGAGCAGTTCTTC
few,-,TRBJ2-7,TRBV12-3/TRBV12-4,CASGTDRTYEQYF,TGTGCCAGCGGAACCGACAGGACCTACGAGCAGTACTTC
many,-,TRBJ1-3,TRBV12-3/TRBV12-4,CASSFGGSGNTIYF,TGTGCCAGCAGTTTCGGAGGTTCTGGAAACACCATATATTTT
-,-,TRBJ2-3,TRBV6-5,CASSYDPISTDTQYF,TGTGCCAGCAGTTACGACCCAATCTCCACAGATACGCAGTATTTT
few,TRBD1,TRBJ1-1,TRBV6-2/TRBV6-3,CASSPRDRVEGNTEAFF,TGTGCCAGCAGTCCCCGAGACAGGGTCGAGGGGAACACTGAAGCTTTCTTT
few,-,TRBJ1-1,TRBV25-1,CASTPGGQTLAILF,TGTGCCAGCACCCCGGGGGGACAAACTCTCGCGATCCTCTTT